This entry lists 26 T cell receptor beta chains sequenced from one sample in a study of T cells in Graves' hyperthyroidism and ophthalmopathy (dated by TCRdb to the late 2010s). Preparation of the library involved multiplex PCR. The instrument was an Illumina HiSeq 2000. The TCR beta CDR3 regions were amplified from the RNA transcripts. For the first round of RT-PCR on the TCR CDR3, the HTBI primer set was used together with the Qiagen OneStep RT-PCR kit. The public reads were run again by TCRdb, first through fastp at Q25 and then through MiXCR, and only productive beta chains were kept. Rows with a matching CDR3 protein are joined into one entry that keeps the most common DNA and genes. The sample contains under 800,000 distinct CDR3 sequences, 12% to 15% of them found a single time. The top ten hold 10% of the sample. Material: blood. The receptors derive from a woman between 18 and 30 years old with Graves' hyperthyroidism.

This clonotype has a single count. CDR3 nucleotides: TGTGCCAGCAGTTACGGTAGCGAGTCTGCCTACAATGAGCAGTTCTTC. It translates to CASSYGSESAYNEQFF. This chain uses TRBV6-2 or TRBV6-3 with TRBJ2-1, with D perhaps TRBD2 (5 bases). This CDR3 region has 16 residues. The V gene's germline CDR1 is MNHEY and CDR2 SVGEGT. V was cut by 2 bases and J by 2 bases, with 13 bases left in between.

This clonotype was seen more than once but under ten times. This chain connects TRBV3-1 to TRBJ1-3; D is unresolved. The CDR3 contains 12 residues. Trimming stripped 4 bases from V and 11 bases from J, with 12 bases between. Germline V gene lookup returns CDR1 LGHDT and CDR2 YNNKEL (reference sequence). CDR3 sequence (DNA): TGTGCCAGCAGCCTCATGGACCTTCCCATATATTTT. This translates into CASSLMDLPIYF.

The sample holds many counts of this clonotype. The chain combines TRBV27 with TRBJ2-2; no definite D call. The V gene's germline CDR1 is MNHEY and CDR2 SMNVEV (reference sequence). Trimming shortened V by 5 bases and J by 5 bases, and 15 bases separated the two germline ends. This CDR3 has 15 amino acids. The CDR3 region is CASSLLRPVTGELFF. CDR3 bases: TGTGCCAGCAGTCTCCTGCGACCGGTGACCGGGGAGCTGTTTTTT.

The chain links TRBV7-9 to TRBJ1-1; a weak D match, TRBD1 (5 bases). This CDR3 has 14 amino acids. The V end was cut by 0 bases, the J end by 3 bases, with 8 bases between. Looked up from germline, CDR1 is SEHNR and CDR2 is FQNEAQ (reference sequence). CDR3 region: CASSLAQGYTEAFF. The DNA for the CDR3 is TGTGCCAGCAGCTTAGCGCAGGGCTACACTGAAGCTTTCTTT.

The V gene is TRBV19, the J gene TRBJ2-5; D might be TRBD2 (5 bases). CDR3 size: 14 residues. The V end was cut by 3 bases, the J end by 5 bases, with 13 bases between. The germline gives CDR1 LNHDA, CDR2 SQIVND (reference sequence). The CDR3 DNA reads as TGTGCCAGTAGTATTAGTTCCTGGGAGGAGACCCAGTACTTC. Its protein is CASSISSWEETQYF.

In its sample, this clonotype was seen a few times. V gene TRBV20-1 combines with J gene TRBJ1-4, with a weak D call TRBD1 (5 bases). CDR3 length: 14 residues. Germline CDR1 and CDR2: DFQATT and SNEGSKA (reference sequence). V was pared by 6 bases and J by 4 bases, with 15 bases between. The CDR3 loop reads CSARVWVNNEKLFF. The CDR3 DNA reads TGCAGTGCCAGGGTGTGGGTTAATAATGAAAAACTGTTTTTT.

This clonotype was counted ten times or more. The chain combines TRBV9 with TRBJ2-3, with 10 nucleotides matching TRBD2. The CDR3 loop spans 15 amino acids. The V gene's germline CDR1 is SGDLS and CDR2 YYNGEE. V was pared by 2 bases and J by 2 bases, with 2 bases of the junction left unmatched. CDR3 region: CASSVSGGVTDTQYF. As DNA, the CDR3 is TGTGCCAGCAGCGTGAGCGGGGGGGTCACAGATACGCAGTATTTT.

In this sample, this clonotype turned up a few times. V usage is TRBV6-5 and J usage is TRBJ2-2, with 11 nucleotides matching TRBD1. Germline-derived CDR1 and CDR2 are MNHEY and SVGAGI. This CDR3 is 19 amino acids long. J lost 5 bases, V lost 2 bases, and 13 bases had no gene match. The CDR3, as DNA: TGTGCCAGCAGTTACCCAACAAGCCCGGACAGGGGGCGAACCGGGGAGCTGTTTTTT. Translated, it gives CASSYPTSPDRGRTGELFF.

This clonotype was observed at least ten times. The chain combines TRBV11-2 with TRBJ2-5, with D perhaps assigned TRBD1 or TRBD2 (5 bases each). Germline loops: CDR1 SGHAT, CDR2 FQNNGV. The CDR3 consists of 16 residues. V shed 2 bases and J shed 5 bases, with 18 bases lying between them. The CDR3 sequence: CASSLNPGREGETQYF. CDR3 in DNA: TGTGCCAGCAGCTTAAATCCGGGACGTGAGGGTGAGACCCAGTACTTC.

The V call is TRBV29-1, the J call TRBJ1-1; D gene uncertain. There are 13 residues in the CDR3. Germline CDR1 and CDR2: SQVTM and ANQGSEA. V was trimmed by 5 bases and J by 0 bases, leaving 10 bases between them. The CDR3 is CSVPDLLNTEAFF. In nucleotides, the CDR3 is TGCAGCGTTCCGGACCTTTTGAACACTGAAGCTTTCTTT. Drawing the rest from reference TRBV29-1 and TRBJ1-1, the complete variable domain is SAVISQKPSRDICQRGTSLTIQCQVDSQVTMMFWYRQQPGQSLTLIATANQGSEATYESGFVIDKFPISRPNLTFSTLTVSNMSPEDSSIYLCSVPDLLNTEAFFGQGTRLTVV.

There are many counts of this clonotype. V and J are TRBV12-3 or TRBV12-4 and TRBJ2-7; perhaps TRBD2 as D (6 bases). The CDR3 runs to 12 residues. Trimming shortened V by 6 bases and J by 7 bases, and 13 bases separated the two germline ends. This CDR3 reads CASRARRGEQYF. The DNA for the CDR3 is TGTGCCAGCAGAGCACGTCGGGGGGAGCAGTACTTC.

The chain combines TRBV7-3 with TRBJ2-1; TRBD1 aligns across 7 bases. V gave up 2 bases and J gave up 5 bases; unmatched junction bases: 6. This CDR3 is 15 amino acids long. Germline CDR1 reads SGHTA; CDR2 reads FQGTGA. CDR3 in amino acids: CASSLFGTENNEQFF. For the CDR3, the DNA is TGTGCCAGCAGCTTATTTGGGACAGAAAACAATGAGCAGTTCTTC.

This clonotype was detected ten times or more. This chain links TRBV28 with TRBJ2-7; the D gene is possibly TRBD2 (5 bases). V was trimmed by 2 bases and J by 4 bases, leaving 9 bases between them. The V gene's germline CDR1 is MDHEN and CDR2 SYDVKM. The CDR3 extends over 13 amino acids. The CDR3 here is CASSLGSWYEQYF. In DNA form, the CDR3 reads TGTGCCAGCAGTTTAGGGAGCTGGTACGAGCAGTACTTC.

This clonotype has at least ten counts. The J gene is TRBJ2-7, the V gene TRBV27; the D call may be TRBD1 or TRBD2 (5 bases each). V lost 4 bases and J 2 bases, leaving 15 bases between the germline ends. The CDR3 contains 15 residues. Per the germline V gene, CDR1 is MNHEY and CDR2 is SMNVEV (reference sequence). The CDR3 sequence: CASSSEKGRTYEQYF. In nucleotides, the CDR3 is TGTGCCAGCAGTTCCGAGAAGGGACGGACCTACGAGCAGTACTTC.

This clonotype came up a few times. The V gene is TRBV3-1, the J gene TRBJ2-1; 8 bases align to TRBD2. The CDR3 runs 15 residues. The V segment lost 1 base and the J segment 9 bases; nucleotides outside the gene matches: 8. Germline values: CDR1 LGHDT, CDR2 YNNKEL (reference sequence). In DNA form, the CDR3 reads TGTGCCAGCAGCCAAGCCCAGCGGGAGTTAACTGAGCAGTTCTTC. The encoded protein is CASSQAQRELTEQFF.

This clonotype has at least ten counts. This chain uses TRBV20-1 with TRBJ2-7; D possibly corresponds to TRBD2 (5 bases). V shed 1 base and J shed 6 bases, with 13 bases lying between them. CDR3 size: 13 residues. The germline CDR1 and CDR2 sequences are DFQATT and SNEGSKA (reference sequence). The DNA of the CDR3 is TGCAGTGCTAGAGGTACCCTAGCACGCGAGCAGTACTTC. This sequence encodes CSARGTLAREQYF.

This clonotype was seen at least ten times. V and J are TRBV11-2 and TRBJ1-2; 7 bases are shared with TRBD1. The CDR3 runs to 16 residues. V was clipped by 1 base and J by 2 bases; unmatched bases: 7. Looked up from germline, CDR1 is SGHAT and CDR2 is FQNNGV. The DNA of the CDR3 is TGTGCCAGCAGCTTAGGCTCGGGACAGAGGAACTATGGCTACACCTTC. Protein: CASSLGSGQRNYGYTF.

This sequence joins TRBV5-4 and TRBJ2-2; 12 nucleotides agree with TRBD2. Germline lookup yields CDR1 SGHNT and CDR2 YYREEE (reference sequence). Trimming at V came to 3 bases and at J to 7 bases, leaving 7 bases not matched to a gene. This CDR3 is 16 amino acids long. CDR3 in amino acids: CASSSRLAGVIGELFF. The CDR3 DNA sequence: TGTGCCAGCAGCTCCCGACTAGCGGGAGTGATCGGGGAGCTGTTTTTT.

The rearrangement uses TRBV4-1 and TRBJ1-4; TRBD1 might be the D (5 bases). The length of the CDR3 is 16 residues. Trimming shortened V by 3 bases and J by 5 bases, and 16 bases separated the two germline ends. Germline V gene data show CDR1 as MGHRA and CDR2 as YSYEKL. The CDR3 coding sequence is TGCGCCAGCAGCCAGCCCGGGGCAAGAGGAAATGAAAAACTGTTTTTT. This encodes CASSQPGARGNEKLFF.

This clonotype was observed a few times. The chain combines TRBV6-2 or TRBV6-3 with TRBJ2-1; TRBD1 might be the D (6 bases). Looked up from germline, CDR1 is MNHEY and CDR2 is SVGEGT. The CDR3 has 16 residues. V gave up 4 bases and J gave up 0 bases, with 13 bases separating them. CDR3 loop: CASSSAGASSYNEQFF. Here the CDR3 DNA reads TGTGCCAGCAGTTCGGCAGGGGCAAGCTCCTACAATGAGCAGTTCTTC.

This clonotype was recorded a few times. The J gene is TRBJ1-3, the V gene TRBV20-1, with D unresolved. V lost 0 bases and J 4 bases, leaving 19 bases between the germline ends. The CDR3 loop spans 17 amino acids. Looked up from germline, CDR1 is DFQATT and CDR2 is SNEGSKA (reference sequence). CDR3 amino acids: CSARDLFGDRPGNTIYF. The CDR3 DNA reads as TGCAGTGCTAGAGATCTTTTCGGGGATCGCCCAGGAAACACCATATATTTT.

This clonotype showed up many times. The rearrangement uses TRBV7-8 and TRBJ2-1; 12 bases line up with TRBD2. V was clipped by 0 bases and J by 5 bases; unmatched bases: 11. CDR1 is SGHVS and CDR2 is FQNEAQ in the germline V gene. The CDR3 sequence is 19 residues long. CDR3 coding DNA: TGTGCCAGCAGCTTAGCGCAATTGGCTAGCGGGAGGGTCAACAATGAGCAGTTCTTC. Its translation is CASSLAQLASGRVNNEQFF.

The CDR3 DNA reads TGTGCCAGCACATCCCGGGTGGGACTCTTACAGAGCTATGGCTACACCTTC. It specifies CASTSRVGLLQSYGYTF. The V and J genes are TRBV27 and TRBJ1-2, with a weak D call TRBD1 (5 bases). Germline assignment: CDR1 MNHEY and CDR2 SMNVEV (reference sequence). This CDR3 region has 17 residues. Trimming cost V 7 bases and J 4 bases, with 25 bases left between them.

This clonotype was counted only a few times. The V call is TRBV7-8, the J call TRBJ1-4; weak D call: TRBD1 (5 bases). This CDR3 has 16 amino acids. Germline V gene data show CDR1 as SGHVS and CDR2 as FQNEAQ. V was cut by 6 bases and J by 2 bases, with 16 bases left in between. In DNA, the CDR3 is TGTGCCAGCAGTTCTCAGGGTATTCCGACTAATGAAAAACTGTTTTTT. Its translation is CASSSQGIPTNEKLFF.

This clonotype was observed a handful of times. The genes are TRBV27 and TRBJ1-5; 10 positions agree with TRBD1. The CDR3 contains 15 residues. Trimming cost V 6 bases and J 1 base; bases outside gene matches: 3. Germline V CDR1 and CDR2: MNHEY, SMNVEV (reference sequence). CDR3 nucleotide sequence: TGTGCCAGCAGAGGGGGACAGGGGAGCAATCAGCCCCAGCATTTT. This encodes CASRGGQGSNQPQHF.

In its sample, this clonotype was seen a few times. CDR3 region: CSAERELNTEAFF. The DNA of the CDR3 is TGCAGCGCCGAGCGAGAATTGAACACTGAAGCTTTCTTT. The J gene is TRBJ1-1, the V gene TRBV29-1, with D unresolved. Trimming removed 7 bases from V and 0 bases from J, with 12 bases in between. CDR1 and CDR2 (germline): SQVTM, ANQGSEA. The CDR3 loop spans 13 amino acids.